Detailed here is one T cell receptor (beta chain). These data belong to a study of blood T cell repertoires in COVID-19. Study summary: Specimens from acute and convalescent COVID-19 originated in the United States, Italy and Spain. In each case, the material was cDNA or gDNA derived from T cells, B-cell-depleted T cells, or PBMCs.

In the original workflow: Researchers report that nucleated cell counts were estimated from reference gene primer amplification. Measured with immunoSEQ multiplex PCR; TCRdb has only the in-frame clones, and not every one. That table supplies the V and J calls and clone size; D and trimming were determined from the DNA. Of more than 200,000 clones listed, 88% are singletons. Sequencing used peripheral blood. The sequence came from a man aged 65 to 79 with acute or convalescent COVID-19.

As DNA, the CDR3 is TGTGCCAGCAGCGAACTAGCATTTTATAATTCACCCCTCCACTTT. Translating it yields CASSELAFYNSPLHF. The chain combines TRBV3-1 (or the pseudogene TRBV3-2) with TRBJ1-6; D not certain. The CDR3 loop spans 15 amino acids. Germline values: CDR1 LGHDT, CDR2 YNNKEL (reference sequence). Between the trimmed V and J ends, which lost 5 bases and 4 bases, there was a span of 12 bases.